This TCR beta chain appears in the sequencing data of a study of shared clonotypes between healthy human individuals. Every contributor of samples was a Caucasian grown-up residing in Nashville, Tennessee. The count of this clone is one. Its antigen remains unknown. Sequence at one end of the junction differs from germline and may be a read error. In the same sample, other DNA sequences code for this CDR3. Study-level points and caveats: Limitation of the genetic and exposure-history diversity represented came from the few donors.

CDR1 and CDR2 from the germline V gene are SGHNT and YYREEE (reference sequence). The CDR3 length is 16 residues. For each subset, genomic DNA was distributed in equal portions over several immunoSEQ plates. Every unsorted PBMC PCR replicate was loaded with about 300 ng DNA, approximately 30,000 T cell genomes. TCRdb's copy holds only in-frame clones and misses some; the assay was immunoSEQ multiplex PCR. This table holds 550,000 to 600,000 clones, roughly 79% found once. The origin of this receptor is a woman aged 40-49 years in good health. Some clones in this sample may be carry-over from other donors' samples. The chain is built from TRBV5-4 and TRBJ2-4, with TRBD2 identical over 13 bases. What was sequenced was PBMCs. The CDR3: CASSLLAGGRKNIQYF. The CDR3 DNA reads TGTGCCAGCAGCCTACTAGCGGGAGGGAGGAAGAACATTCAATACTTC.